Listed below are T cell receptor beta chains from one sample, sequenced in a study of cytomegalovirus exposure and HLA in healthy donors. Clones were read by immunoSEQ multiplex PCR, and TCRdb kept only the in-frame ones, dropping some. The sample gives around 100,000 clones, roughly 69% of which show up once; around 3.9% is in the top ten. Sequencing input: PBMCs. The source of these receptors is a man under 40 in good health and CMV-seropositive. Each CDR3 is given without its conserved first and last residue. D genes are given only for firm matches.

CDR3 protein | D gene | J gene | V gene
ATRQGASETQY | TRBD1 | TRBJ2-5 | TRBV27
ASSLVSSGESGDTQY | TRBD2 | TRBJ2-3 | TRBV5-1
ASSGTGSLHNEQF | TRBD1 | TRBJ2-1 | TRBV2
ATSRDRSNPTLEQY | - | TRBJ2-7 | TRBV15
SVYGGVYNEQF | TRBD2 | TRBJ2-1 | TRBV29-1
ASSSPDSGVRYEQY | TRBD2 | TRBJ2-7 | TRBV6-6
ASMYGQTNQPQH | - | TRBJ1-5 | TRBV6-6
ASSPWTGFGALGEKLF | TRBD1 | TRBJ1-4 | TRBV7-8
ASSYGGLAADTQY | TRBD2 | TRBJ2-3 | TRBV6-5
ASSGQPSNTGELF | - | TRBJ2-2 | TRBV6-5
ASSPRGLAGGTDTQY | TRBD2 | TRBJ2-3 | TRBV18
ASSDREEASTEAF | - | TRBJ1-1 | TRBV9
ASKGLAQAPTDTQY | - | TRBJ2-3 | TRBV27
ASLSGADSPLH | - | TRBJ1-6 | TRBV18
ASSLPPVTAGGLLNYGYT | - | TRBJ1-2 | TRBV5-4
ASSKTGTGVTEAF | TRBD1 | TRBJ1-1 | TRBV7-6
ASSYSGGSNSPLH | - | TRBJ1-6 | TRBV6-5
AISEAGSKANYGYT | - | TRBJ1-2 | TRBV10-3
ATAGQVNTEAF | TRBD1 | TRBJ1-1 | TRBV18
ASAGLQNQPQH | - | TRBJ1-5 | TRBV10-1
ASSPGGQALYEQY | TRBD1 | TRBJ2-7 | TRBV18
ASTTGGTDTQY | TRBD1 | TRBJ2-3 | TRBV19
ASSQENRDGETQY | - | TRBJ2-5 | TRBV4-1
ASSSGIGGYT | - | TRBJ1-2 | TRBV28
ASSIDYGQSLH | - | TRBJ1-6 | TRBV19
SLQTATETQY | - | TRBJ2-5 | TRBV29-1
ASSGEWARAEAF | - | TRBJ1-1 | TRBV19
ASSPLAGGNTGELF | TRBD2 | TRBJ2-2 | TRBV5-1
ASSPELGGVGYGYT | - | TRBJ1-2 | TRBV18
ASSSSPGTLNTEAF | - | TRBJ1-1 | TRBV13
ASSLQLGGDTQY | - | TRBJ2-3 | TRBV7-3
ASSYRGFGYT | - | TRBJ1-2 | TRBV6-5
ASSDPSSYNEQF | - | TRBJ2-1 | TRBV2
ASSQDKPGRSNQPQH | - | TRBJ1-5 | TRBV4-1
ASSAQGTDTQY | - | TRBJ2-3 | TRBV2
ASSSTAGDSSGYT | - | TRBJ1-2 | TRBV6-5
ASSSRDWPYNEQF | - | TRBJ2-1 | TRBV7-9
ASSGQGVNGYT | TRBD1 | TRBJ1-2 | TRBV2
VMGQGMNTEAF | TRBD1 | TRBJ1-1 | TRBV7-9
ASRDSGGSYNEQF | TRBD2 | TRBJ2-1 | TRBV2
ASSYLHEQF | - | TRBJ2-1 | TRBV9
ASSPGNEAF | - | TRBJ1-1 | TRBV5-1
ASSYARGRGETQY | TRBD1 | TRBJ2-5 | TRBV6-6
ATFRRLGQGASQPQH | TRBD1 | TRBJ1-5 | TRBV10-1
ASSQEDGAGVFYEQF | TRBD2 | TRBJ2-1 | TRBV4-2
ASSPGQGTGNEQF | TRBD1 | TRBJ2-1 | TRBV27
ASSLTGTVLGSPLH | TRBD1 | TRBJ1-6 | TRBV5-5
ASTLGVNTEAF | - | TRBJ1-1 | TRBV5-4
ASSQKVQPNEKLF | - | TRBJ1-4 | TRBV2
ASSLDRWGDYGYT | - | TRBJ1-2 | TRBV11-2
ASSLGGDRAEQF | TRBD1 | TRBJ2-1 | TRBV11-2
ASSAWGQITSEQY | TRBD1 | - | TRBV6-5
ASSGKNTEAF | - | TRBJ1-1 | TRBV11-3